A selection of T cell receptor beta chains follows, all from one sample in a study of T cell clonotyping in hematopoietic cell transplantation. Generated by immunoSEQ multiplex PCR, the TCRdb table keeps only in-frame clones and is missing some. The data show around 21,000 clones, almost 90% seen once. The sample here was peripheral blood mononuclear cells, taken before stem cell transplant. These receptors were obtained from a man younger than 30 with biphenotypic leukemia. Some clones in this sample may be carry-over from other donors' samples. The conserved cysteine and the conserved F or W are not part of the CDR3 here.

>TRBV19|TRBJ2-5
ASSMGAGEETQY
>TRBV5-6|TRBJ1-2
ASSKGDYGYT
>TRBV29-1|TRBJ2-7
SVARDREDEQY
>TRBV5-1|TRBJ2-5
ASSLEGKETQY
>TRBV7-9|TRBJ2-2
ASSFSGGEAGELF
>TRBV5-1|TRBJ2-2
ASSFTDLNTGELF
>TRBV2|TRBJ2-4
ASSSRAPAKNIQY
>TRBV6-5|TRBJ2-3
ASRNRGFADTQY
>TRBV25-1|TRBJ1-2
ASSAPGHYGYT
>TRBV19|TRBJ1-1
ASSTIPGQNTEAF
>TRBV6-5|TRBJ2-2
ASSPWDSPRGVLF
>TRBV5-1|TRBJ2-7
ASSSSGTASYEQY
>TRBV18|TRBJ1-2
ASSPQGRNGYT
>TRBV7-2|TRBJ2-7
ASSLSGRASEQY
>TRBV5-8|TRBJ1-3
ASSEGRQGAFSGNTIY
>TRBV6-6|TRBJ2-1
ASSWTGGYNEQF
>TRBV5-6|TRBJ2-5
ASSLLTPQETQY
>TRBV29-1|TRBJ2-7
SVEEGRDRGSYEQY
>TRBV29-1|TRBJ2-2
SVEGRGQYIGELF
>TRBV4-1|TRBJ1-1
ASSQDPGRTNTEAF
>TRBV11-2|TRBJ1-1
ASSLERQSEAF
>TRBV11-2|TRBJ2-7
ASSSIVEQY
>TRBV5-4|TRBJ1-1
ASSLGAGFGTEAF
>TRBV11-1|TRBJ2-1
ASSFGGAENEQF
>TRBV6-6|TRBJ1-2
ASSYSYGYT
>TRBV7-2|TRBJ2-1
ASSLVGTDYNEQF
>TRBV25-1|TRBJ2-1
ASSLLPGLADYNEQF
>TRBV4-1|TRBJ2-2
ASSQETANTGELF
>TRBV30|TRBJ1-2
AWGGYGYT